This is a list of T cell receptor beta chains from one sample in a study of shared clonotypes between healthy human individuals. This table comes from immunoSEQ multiplex PCR, and its TCRdb copy is limited to in-frame clones, with some not included. The profile shows a few million clones, approximately 96% of them singletons. Sequenced: naive CD4+ T cells sorted from blood. All receptors derive from a man aged 18 to 29 in good health. CDR3s include the opening cysteine and the closing phenylalanine or tryptophan. A D gene is named only where the DNA matches it firmly. Some rows have no size entry. The others give once, few or many, or a class for an expanded clone.

- | TRBJ1-1 | TRBV2 | - | CASRWGDKNTEAFF | TGTGCCAGCAGATGGGGGGACAAGAACACTGAAGCTTTCTTT
- | TRBJ1-1 | TRBV19 | - | CASSILIEASQNTEAFF | TGTGCCAGTAGTATTTTAATCGAGGCAAGCCAGAACACTGAAGCTTTCTTT
few | TRBJ1-5 | TRBV7-9 | - | CATCGVTDNQPQHF | TGTGCCACCTGTGGGGTCACGGACAATCAGCCCCAGCATTTT
- | TRBJ2-2 | TRBV7-2 | TRBD2 | CASSLAGTKNTGELFF | TGTGCCAGCAGCTTAGCGGGGACTAAGAACACCGGGGAGCTGTTTTTT
- | TRBJ1-1 | TRBV6-5 | TRBD1 | CASSYTGGTEAFF | TGTGCCAGCAGTTACACAGGGGGCACTGAAGCTTTCTTT
- | TRBJ2-3 | TRBV5-1 | - | CASSLVGTDTQYF | TGCGCCAGCAGCTTGGTTGGCACAGATACGCAGTATTTT
- | TRBJ2-4 | TRBV6-6 | TRBD2 | CASSQLAGEKNIQYF | TGTGCCAGCAGCCAACTAGCGGGGGAAAAAAACATTCAGTACTTC
- | TRBJ1-1 | TRBV2 | - | CASSPPATRGTEAFF | TGTGCCAGCAGCCCACCAGCGACTCGAGGCACTGAAGCTTTCTTT
- | TRBJ2-5 | TRBV5-7 | - | CASSFCRSQETQYF | TGTGCCAGCAGCTTCTGTCGGTCTCAAGAGACCCAGTACTTC
- | TRBJ2-2 | TRBV19 | - | CASSIGGQNTGELFF | TGTGCCAGTAGTATAGGGGGACAGAACACCGGGGAGCTGTTTTTT
- | TRBJ1-1 | TRBV18 | - | CASSPFVQGGGTEAFF | TGTGCCAGCTCACCCTTCGTACAGGGAGGAGGCACTGAAGCTTTCTTT
- | TRBJ1-5 | TRBV2 | - | CASTSVNRDVQHF | TGTGCCAGCACCTCCGTAAACCGGGACGTCCAGCATTTT
- | TRBJ2-5 | TRBV2 | - | CASSYDQETQYF | TGTGCCAGCAGCTATGACCAAGAGACCCAGTACTTC
- | TRBJ2-1 | TRBV7-8 | TRBD2 | CASSLGGEGIF | TGTGCCAGCAGCTTAGGCGGGGAGGGGATCTTC